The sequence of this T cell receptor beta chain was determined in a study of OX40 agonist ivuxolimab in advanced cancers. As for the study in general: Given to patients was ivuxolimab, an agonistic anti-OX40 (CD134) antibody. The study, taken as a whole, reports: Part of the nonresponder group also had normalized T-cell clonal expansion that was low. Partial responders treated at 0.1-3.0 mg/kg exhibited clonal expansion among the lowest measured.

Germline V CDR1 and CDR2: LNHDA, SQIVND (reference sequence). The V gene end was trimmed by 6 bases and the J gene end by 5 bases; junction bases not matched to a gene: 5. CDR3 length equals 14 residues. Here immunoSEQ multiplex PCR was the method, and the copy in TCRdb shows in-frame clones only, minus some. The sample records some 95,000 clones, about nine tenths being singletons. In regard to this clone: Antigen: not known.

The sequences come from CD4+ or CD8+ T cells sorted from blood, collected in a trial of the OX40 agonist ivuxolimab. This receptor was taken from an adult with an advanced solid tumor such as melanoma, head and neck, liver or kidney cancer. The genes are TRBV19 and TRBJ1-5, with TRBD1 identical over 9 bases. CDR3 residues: CASRNRGRYQPQHF. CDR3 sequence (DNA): TGTGCCAGTAGAAACAGGGGGCGATATCAGCCCCAGCATTTT.